The 24 T cell receptor beta chains reported below all come from one sample, sequenced in a study of cytomegalovirus exposure and HLA in healthy donors. Vbeta (60) and Jbeta (13) primers were used in the PCR. TCRdb's copy holds only in-frame clones and misses some; the assay was immunoSEQ multiplex PCR. The sample shows around 160,000 clones, over 60% of them seen only once. Source material: PBMCs. These receptors came from a man aged 35 to 55 in good health and CMV-seropositive.

The V and J genes are TRBV19 and TRBJ2-3; 7 bases fit TRBD2. V was pared by 3 bases and J by 3 bases, with 6 bases of the junction left unmatched. Germline CDR1 and CDR2: LNHDA and SQIVND (reference sequence). The length of the CDR3 is 15 residues. CDR3: CASSIGLAETDTQYF. CDR3 DNA: TGTGCCAGTAGTATTGGGCTAGCGGAGACAGATACGCAGTATTTT.

The chain links TRBV28 to TRBJ2-7; TRBD2 aligns across 7 bases. From germline, CDR1 is MDHEN and CDR2 SYDVKM. CDR3 size: 12 residues. Trimming removed 8 bases from V and 6 bases from J; junction bases left unmatched: 7. The CDR3 DNA reads TGTGCCAGCCAGGAGGGAGGGTTCGAGCAGTACTTC. Its protein is CASQEGGFEQYF.

The genes are TRBV7-2 and TRBJ2-5; D is uncertain. This CDR3 contains 14 residues. Trimming removed 4 bases at V and 0 bases at J, with 9 bases between. Germline V gene lookup returns CDR1 SGHTA and CDR2 FQGNSA. Here the CDR3 DNA reads TGTGCCAGCAGCTCAACACCGTACCAAGAGACCCAGTACTTC. Translation: CASSSTPYQETQYF.

This rearrangement joins TRBV7-9 to TRBJ2-2; TRBD1 matches at 7 bases. The length of the CDR3 is 14 residues. Trimming took 5 bases from V and 5 from J; bases not matched to a gene: 5. The V gene's germline CDR1 is SEHNR and CDR2 FQNEAQ (reference sequence). The CDR3 nucleotides are TGTGCCAGCAGCCCGGGGACAGCGACCGGGGAGCTGTTTTTT. The encoded protein is CASSPGTATGELFF. Using reference TRBV7-9 and TRBJ2-2 for the parts outside the CDR3, the full variable domain is DTGVSQNPRHKITKRGQNVTFRCDPISEHNRLYWYRQTLGQGPEFLTYFQNEAQLEKSRLLSDRFSAERPKGSFSTLEIQRTEQGDSAMYLCASSPGTATGELFFGEGSRLTVL.

This clone was found once. CDR3 coding DNA: TGTGCCAGCAGTGAAGGTTCGAGCTATGGCTACACCTTC. Translated, it gives CASSEGSSYGYTF. The V call is TRBV2, the J call TRBJ1-2, with D uncertain. V lost 1 base to trimming and J lost 4 bases, with 7 bases between them. The CDR3 is 13 residues long. The germline V gene encodes CDR1 SNHLY and CDR2 FYNNEI.

J is TRBJ1-5 and V is TRBV30; no firm D call. V was cut by 2 bases and J by 3 bases, with 23 bases left in between. Looked up from germline, CDR1 is GTSNPN and CDR2 is SVGIG (reference sequence). The CDR3 has 18 amino acids. The CDR3 coding sequence is TGTGCCTGGAGTCTTCCCGGAGTGGCCGGGTTATACAATCAGCCCCAGCATTTT. It specifies CAWSLPGVAGLYNQPQHF.

This chain uses TRBV14 with TRBJ2-5; possible D gene TRBD2, 6 bases. Trimming removed 0 bases from V and 7 bases from J, with 15 bases in between. The CDR3 runs 15 residues. Germline CDR1 reads SGHDN; CDR2 reads FVKESK. The DNA for the CDR3 is TGTGCCAGCAGCCAAGATCAAGGCGGGATCAGGACCCAGTACTTC. Its protein is CASSQDQGGIRTQYF.

This clone was picked up one time. V gene TRBV7-9 combines with J gene TRBJ1-1, with TRBD1 matching over 7 bases. The CDR3 spans 15 residues. Trimming removed 4 bases from V and 2 bases from J; junction bases left unmatched: 7. CDR1 SEHNR and CDR2 FQNEAQ come from the germline V gene (reference sequence). The CDR3 spells CASSSQGMGNTEAFF. DNA of the CDR3: TGTGCCAGCAGCTCACAGGGGATGGGTAACACTGAAGCTTTCTTT.

The rearrangement uses TRBV30 and TRBJ2-5; 10 positions agree with TRBD2. Trimming took 3 bases from V and 5 from J; bases not matched to a gene: 9. The germline gives CDR1 GTSNPN, CDR2 SVGIG (reference sequence). CDR3 length: 15 residues. Written as DNA, the CDR3 is TGTGCCTGGAGCGATCTAGCGGGAGTCAGTGAGACCCAGTACTTC. Encoded protein: CAWSDLAGVSETQYF.

The chain employs TRBV5-6 and TRBJ2-7, with a possible D match to TRBD1 (6 bases). Per germline, CDR1 SGHDT and CDR2 YYEEEE. The CDR3 has 14 residues. Deletions cut 9 bases from V and 2 bases from J, with 18 bases between. Here the CDR3 reads CATKQGPVAYEQYF. The CDR3 DNA reads as TGTGCCACCAAACAGGGACCGGTCGCCTACGAGCAGTACTTC.

The V gene is TRBV7-6, the J gene TRBJ2-1; D remains ambiguous. The CDR3 sequence is 14 residues long. The germline V gene encodes CDR1 SGHVS and CDR2 FNYEAQ. The V end lost 0 bases, the J end lost 5 bases, and 8 bases lay between the germline ends. The CDR3 loop reads CASSLAPVDNEQFF. The DNA for the CDR3 is TGTGCCAGCAGCTTAGCGCCGGTCGACAATGAGCAGTTCTTC.

CDR3 DNA sequence: TGTGCCAGTAGCCGGGACACCTCCTACGAGCAGTACTTC. It codes for CASSRDTSYEQYF. The chain joins TRBV19 to TRBJ2-7; perhaps TRBD1 as D (6 bases). CDR1 is LNHDA and CDR2 is SQIVND in the germline V gene (reference sequence). This CDR3 has 13 residues. Deletions cut 6 bases from V and 0 bases from J, with 9 bases between.

The genes are TRBV7-2 and TRBJ2-1; the match to TRBD2 covers 8 bases. Germline V gives CDR1 SGHTA, CDR2 FQGNSA. J lost 4 bases, V lost 5 bases, and 7 bases had no gene match. This CDR3 is 15 amino acids long. CDR3 residues: CASSQRGGSYNEQFF. CDR3 in DNA: TGTGCCAGCAGCCAACGCGGGGGGTCATACAATGAGCAGTTCTTC.

The chain recombines TRBV27 with TRBJ1-2, with 7 bases lining up with TRBD1. Germline CDR1 is MNHEY and CDR2 is SMNVEV (reference sequence). Trimming at V came to 2 bases and at J to 1 base, leaving 4 bases not matched to a gene. This CDR3 contains 15 residues. The CDR3 nucleotides are TGTGCCAGCAGTTTACGGGACAGCCTTAACTATGGCTACACCTTC. Encoded protein: CASSLRDSLNYGYTF.

The chain links TRBV9 to TRBJ1-2, with 11 positions matching TRBD1. The CDR3 is 18 residues long. J was trimmed by 7 bases and V by 4 bases; bases with no gene match: 18. Germline CDR1 SGDLS, CDR2 YYNGEE. The CDR3 sequence: CASSPSVPGQGVGTGYTF. The CDR3 DNA reads TGTGCCAGCAGCCCTAGTGTCCCGGGACAGGGGGTTGGTACTGGCTACACCTTC.

This clone showed up just once. The rearrangement uses TRBV7-2 and TRBJ2-4, with D maybe TRBD2 (5 bases). The V end lost 5 bases, the J end lost 4 bases, and 15 bases lay between the germline ends. Germline CDR1 SGHTA, CDR2 FQGNSA. The CDR3 covers 15 residues. CDR3 sequence (DNA): TGTGCCAGCAGCCGCATACTAGAATCAAAAAACATTCAGTACTTC. Translated: CASSRILESKNIQYF.

V gene TRBV28 combines with J gene TRBJ2-1; perhaps TRBD2 as D (6 bases). V dropped 3 bases and J dropped 12 bases, with 18 bases sitting between them. The germline gives CDR1 MDHEN, CDR2 SYDVKM. The CDR3 covers 14 residues. This CDR3 reads CASSFITTSSSQFF. The CDR3 DNA follows: TGTGCCAGCAGTTTCATTACAACTAGCAGTTCGCAGTTCTTC.

The chain employs TRBV11-2 and TRBJ1-5; D remains unclear. V lost 6 bases and J 3 bases, leaving 9 bases between the germline ends. This CDR3 region has 13 residues. Looked up from germline, CDR1 is SGHAT and CDR2 is FQNNGV. CDR3 loop: CASSTALNQPQHF. The CDR3 nucleotides read TGTGCCAGCAGTACAGCACTCAATCAGCCCCAGCATTTT. The full variable domain, its missing parts supplied by reference TRBV11-2 and TRBJ1-5, is EAGVAQSPRYKIIEKRQSVAFWCNPISGHATLYWYQQILGQGPKLLIQFQNNGVVDDSQLPKDRFSAERLKGVDSTLKIQPAKLEDSAVYLCASSTALNQPQHFGDGTRLSIL.

This clone was detected only once. The chain combines TRBV28 with TRBJ2-3, with TRBD1 identical over 9 bases. V dropped 5 bases and J dropped 3; count of bases not matched to a gene: 9. The CDR3 extends over 16 amino acids. Germline V gene data show CDR1 as MDHEN and CDR2 as SYDVKM. The CDR3 protein is CASSTRTGDGTDTQYF. The CDR3 DNA reads as TGTGCCAGCAGTACAAGGACAGGGGACGGGACAGATACGCAGTATTTT.

CDR3: CASSQRGLAGGASSYNEQFF. CDR3 bases: TGTGCCAGCAGCCAGAGGGGACTAGCGGGAGGTGCAAGCTCCTACAATGAGCAGTTCTTC. The chain is built from TRBV4-2 and TRBJ2-1; 15 nucleotides line up with TRBD2. V lost 3 bases to trimming and J lost 0 bases; unmatched junction nucleotides: 9. This CDR3 comprises 20 residues. Germline loops: CDR1 LGHNA, CDR2 YNFKEQ.

The chain combines TRBV30 with TRBJ2-5; 7 bases map to TRBD2. The V and J ends lost 4 bases and 3 bases, in that order; junction bases with no gene match: 2. Germline V CDR1 and CDR2: GTSNPN, SVGIG (reference sequence). CDR3 length: 12 residues. DNA for the CDR3: TGTGCCTGGACTGGGGGGGAAGAGACCCAGTACTTC. Protein: CAWTGGEETQYF.

On this clone: Lacking the conserved final phenylalanine or tryptophan, this CDR3 likely reflects a read error. The DNA is left out, because the CDR3 cannot be placed on it with certainty; the CDR3 is given as TCRdb lists it. Here the CDR3 reads CASSETRGQVGFI. The chain recombines TRBV6-1 with TRBJ2-4; the table's D call TRBD2 went unverified against the DNA. The CDR3 length is 13 residues, termini included. Germline V gives CDR1 MNHNS, CDR2 SASEGT.

The chain employs TRBV6-1 and TRBJ2-7; D perhaps matches TRBD1 (5 bases). The CDR3 runs to 15 residues. V lost 1 base to trimming and J lost 6 bases, with 16 bases between them. CDR1 is MNHNS and CDR2 is SASEGT in the germline V gene. This CDR3 reads CASSEVGPGRLEQYF. The CDR3 nucleotides read TGTGCCAGCAGTGAAGTGGGGCCAGGCAGGCTCGAGCAGTACTTC.

The chain employs TRBV2 and TRBJ1-5; 10 bases fit TRBD1. Germline CDR1 SNHLY, CDR2 FYNNEI. J was trimmed by 7 bases and V by 1 base; bases with no gene match: 4. The CDR3 spans 15 residues. For the CDR3, the DNA is TGTGCCAGCAGTGAAGGACAGGGGGCTTGGCAGCCCCAGCATTTT. The encoded protein is CASSEGQGAWQPQHF.